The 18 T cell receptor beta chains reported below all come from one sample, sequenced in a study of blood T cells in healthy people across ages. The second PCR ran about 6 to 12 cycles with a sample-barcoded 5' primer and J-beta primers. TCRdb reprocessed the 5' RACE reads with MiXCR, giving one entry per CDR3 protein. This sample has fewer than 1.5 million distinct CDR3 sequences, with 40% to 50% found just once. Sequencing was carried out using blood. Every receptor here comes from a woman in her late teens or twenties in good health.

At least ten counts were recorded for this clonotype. This chain's CDR3 is CASSFRDRETQYF. The CDR3 coding sequence is TGTGCCAGCAGTTTCAGGGATCGAGAGACCCAGTACTTC. The chain is built from TRBV12-3 or TRBV12-4 and TRBJ2-5; possible D gene TRBD1, 5 bases. The CDR3 length is 13 residues. Trimming stripped 3 bases from V and 4 bases from J, with 9 bases between.

CDR3 residues: CASSRTWGGGTEAFF. The CDR3 bases are TGCGCCAGCAGCCGAACTTGGGGAGGTGGCACTGAAGCTTTCTTT. V gene TRBV5-1 combines with J gene TRBJ1-1; no firm D call. This CDR3 contains 15 residues. Trimming pared 4 bases from V and 4 bases from J, leaving 17 bases between. Germline CDR1 reads SGHRS; CDR2 reads YFSETQ.

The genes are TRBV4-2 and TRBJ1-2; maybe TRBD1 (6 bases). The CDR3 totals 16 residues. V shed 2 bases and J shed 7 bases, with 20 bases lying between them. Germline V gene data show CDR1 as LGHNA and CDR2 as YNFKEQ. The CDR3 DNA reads TGTGCCAGCAGCCAACCTGAGGCTACAGGGACCTTTGGCTACACCTTC. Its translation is CASSQPEATGTFGYTF.

CDR3 region: CASREGGSNYGYTF. The CDR3 coding sequence is TGTGCCAGCAGGGAGGGGGGATCTAACTATGGCTACACCTTC. This chain links TRBV2 with TRBJ1-2, with TRBD1 as a possible D gene (6 bases). The V gene's germline CDR1 is SNHLY and CDR2 FYNNEI. Trimming removed 6 bases at V and 0 bases at J, with 11 bases between. There are 14 residues in the CDR3.

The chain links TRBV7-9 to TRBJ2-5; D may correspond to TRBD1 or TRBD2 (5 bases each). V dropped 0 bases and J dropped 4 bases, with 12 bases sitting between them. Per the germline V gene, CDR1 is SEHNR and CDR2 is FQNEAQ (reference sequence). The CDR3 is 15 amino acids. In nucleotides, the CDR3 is TGTGCCAGCAGCTTAGCTAAAGGGACGAGAGAGACCCAGTACTTC. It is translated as CASSLAKGTRETQYF.

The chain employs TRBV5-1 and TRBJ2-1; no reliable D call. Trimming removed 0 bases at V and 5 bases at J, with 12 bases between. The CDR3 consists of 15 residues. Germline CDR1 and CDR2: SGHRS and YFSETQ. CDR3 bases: TGCGCCAGCAGCTTGGTCGGACGCCAGGACAATGAGCAGTTCTTC. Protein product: CASSLVGRQDNEQFF.

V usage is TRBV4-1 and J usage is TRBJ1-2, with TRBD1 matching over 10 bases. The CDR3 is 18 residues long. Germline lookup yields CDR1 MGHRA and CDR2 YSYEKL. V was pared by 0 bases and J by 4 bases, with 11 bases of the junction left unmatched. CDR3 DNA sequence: TGCGCCAGCAGCCAAGATTGGACCGCGACAGGGGGCAGCTATGGCTACACCTTC. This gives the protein CASSQDWTATGGSYGYTF.

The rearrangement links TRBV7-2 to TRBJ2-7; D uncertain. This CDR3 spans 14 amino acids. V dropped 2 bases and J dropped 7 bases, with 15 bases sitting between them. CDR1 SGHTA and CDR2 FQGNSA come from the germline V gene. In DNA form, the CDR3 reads TGTGCCAGCAGCTTATCTTATACCTACAATGAGCAGTACTTC. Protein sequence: CASSLSYTYNEQYF. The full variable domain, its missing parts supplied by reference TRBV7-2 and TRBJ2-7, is GAGVSQSPSNKVTEKGKDVELRCDPISGHTALYWYRQSLGQGLEFLIYFQGNSAPDKSGLPSDRFSAERTGGSVSTLTIQRTQQEDSAVYLCASSLSYTYNEQYFGPGTRLTVT.

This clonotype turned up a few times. The CDR3 is CASRVGTSGTLGQFF. The DNA of the CDR3 is TGTGCCAGCAGGGTCGGGACTAGCGGGACTCTCGGGCAGTTCTTC. The chain has TRBV11-2 and TRBJ2-1, with 13 bases fitting TRBD2. The CDR3 runs to 15 residues. CDR1 and CDR2 (germline): SGHAT, FQNNGV. Losses at the gene ends were 6 bases for V and 12 bases for J; bases not matched to a gene: 11.

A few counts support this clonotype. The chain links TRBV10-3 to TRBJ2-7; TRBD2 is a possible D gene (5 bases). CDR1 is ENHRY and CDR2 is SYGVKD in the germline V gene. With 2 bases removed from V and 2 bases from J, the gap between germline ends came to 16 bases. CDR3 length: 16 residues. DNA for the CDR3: TGTGCCATCAGTGAGGGTCTAGCAGCCGTGGCCTACGAGCAGTACTTC. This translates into CAISEGLAAVAYEQYF.

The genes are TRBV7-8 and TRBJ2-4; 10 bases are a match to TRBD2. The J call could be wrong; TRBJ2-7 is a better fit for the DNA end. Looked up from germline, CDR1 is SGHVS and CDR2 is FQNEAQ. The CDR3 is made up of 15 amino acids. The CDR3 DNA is TGTGCCAGCAGCCAAGATGGACTAGCGGATTACGAGCAGTACTTC. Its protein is CASSQDGLADYEQYF.

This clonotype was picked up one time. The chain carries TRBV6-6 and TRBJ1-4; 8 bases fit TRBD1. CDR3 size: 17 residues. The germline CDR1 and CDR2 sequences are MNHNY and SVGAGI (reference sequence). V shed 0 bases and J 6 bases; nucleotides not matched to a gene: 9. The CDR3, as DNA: TGTGCCAGCAGTTACTCGGTCGACGGGACAGGCGATGAAAAACTGTTTTTT. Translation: CASSYSVDGTGDEKLFF.

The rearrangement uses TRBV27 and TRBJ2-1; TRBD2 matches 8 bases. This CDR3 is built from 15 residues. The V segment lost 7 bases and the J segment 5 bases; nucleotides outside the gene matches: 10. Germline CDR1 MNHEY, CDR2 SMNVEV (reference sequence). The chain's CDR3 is CASTIGGGGHNEQFF. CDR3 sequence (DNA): TGTGCCAGCACTATCGGGGGGGGAGGCCACAATGAGCAGTTCTTC.

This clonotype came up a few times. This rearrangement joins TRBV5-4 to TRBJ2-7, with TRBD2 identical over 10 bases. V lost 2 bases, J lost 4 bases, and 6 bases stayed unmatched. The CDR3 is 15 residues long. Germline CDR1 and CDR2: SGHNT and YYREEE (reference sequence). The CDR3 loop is CASSFGASGSYEQYF. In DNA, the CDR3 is TGTGCCAGCAGCTTTGGTGCTAGCGGGAGTTACGAGCAGTACTTC.

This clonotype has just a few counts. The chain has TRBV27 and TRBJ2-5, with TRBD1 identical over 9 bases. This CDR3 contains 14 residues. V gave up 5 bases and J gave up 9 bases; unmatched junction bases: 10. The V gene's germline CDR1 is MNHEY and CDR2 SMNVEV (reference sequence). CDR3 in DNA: TGTGCCAGCAGTCCTACGACAGGGGGTAGCTCCCAGTACTTC. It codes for CASSPTTGGSSQYF.

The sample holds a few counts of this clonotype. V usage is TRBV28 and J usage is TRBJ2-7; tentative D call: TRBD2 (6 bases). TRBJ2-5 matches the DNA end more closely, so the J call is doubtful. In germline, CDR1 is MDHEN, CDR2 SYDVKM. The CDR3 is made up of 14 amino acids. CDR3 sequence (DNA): TGTGCCAGCAGTGTGAGGGGAGGATTCGAGACCCAGTACTTC. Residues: CASSVRGGFETQYF.

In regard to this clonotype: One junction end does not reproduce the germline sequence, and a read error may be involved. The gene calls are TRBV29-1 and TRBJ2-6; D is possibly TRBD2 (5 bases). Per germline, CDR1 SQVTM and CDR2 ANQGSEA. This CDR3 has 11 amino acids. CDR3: CSVPGDNVLTF. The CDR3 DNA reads TGCAGCGTCCCCGGGGACAACGTCCTGACTTTC.

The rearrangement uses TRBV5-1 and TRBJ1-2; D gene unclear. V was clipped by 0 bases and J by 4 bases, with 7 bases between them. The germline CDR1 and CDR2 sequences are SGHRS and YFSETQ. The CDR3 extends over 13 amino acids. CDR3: CASSLAPTYGYTF. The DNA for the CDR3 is TGCGCCAGCAGCTTGGCCCCAACCTATGGCTACACCTTC.